This T cell receptor (beta chain) derives from a study of cytomegalovirus exposure and HLA in healthy donors. Overall study: Of all 400 or so donors who were genotyped, around 79% belonged to the Caucasian-associated ancestry cluster.

The CDR3 has 15 residues. V was shortened by 0 bases and J by 4 bases, with 11 bases between the two germline ends. Germline lookup yields CDR1 SGHRS and CDR2 YFSETQ. General study points: Some V segments, including TRBV6-2 and TRBV6-3, were excluded as indistinguishable. TCR association rates varied by HLA locus in a later analysis, with DRB1 highest and HLA-C lowest.

As concerns this clone: Its antigen remains unidentified.

The PCR was carried out with 60 Vbeta primers and 13 Jbeta primers. In the authors' workflow: Unique TCR beta chains totaled roughly 80 million in a later count, with about 11 million of them shared. The table came from immunoSEQ multiplex PCR; TCRdb's copy has only in-frame clones and leaves some out. V and J calls and clone size are copied from that table; D and trimming were computed from the DNA. In the table there are about 160,000 clones, about 75% of which are singletons. This chain connects TRBV5-1 to TRBJ1-5; D is unresolved. Sequenced sample: PBMCs. The receptor's source is a female donor in good health and CMV-seronegative. The CDR3 loop is CASSLGAGINQPQHF. The CDR3 region has the DNA TGCGCCAGCAGCTTGGGCGCGGGGATTAATCAGCCCCAGCATTTT.